These 22 T cell receptor beta chains were sequenced from one sample in a study of T-cell memory formation after mild COVID-19. A single record per CDR3 protein comes from TCRdb applying MiXCR to the 5' RACE reads. The sample includes 350,000 to 500,000 distinct CDR3 sequences, about 22% of them seen just once. The sample was PBMCs or a T cell subset sorted from them (not recorded which). The origin of the receptors is an adult woman who had mild COVID-19 (a few samples of this study predate the infection). Cell type and time point are not known.

This clonotype was observed a handful of times. This chain links TRBV5-1 with TRBJ1-1; 10 bases are shared with TRBD1. The CDR3 has 15 residues. Germline CDR1 and CDR2: SGHRS and YFSETQ. The ends lost 4 bases at V and 3 bases at J; junction bases unmatched: 6. The CDR3 spells CASSVGTGADTEAFF. In DNA form, the CDR3 reads TGCGCCAGCAGCGTAGGGACAGGGGCGGACACTGAAGCTTTCTTT. Drawing the rest from reference TRBV5-1 and TRBJ1-1, the complete variable domain is KAGVTQTPRYLIKTRGQQVTLSCSPISGHRSVSWYQQTPGQGLQFLFEYFSETQRNKGNFPGRFSGRQFSNSRSEMNVSTLELGDSALYLCASSVGTGADTEAFFGQGTRLTVV.

This chain's CDR3 is CASSIGLENGPDTQYF. The DNA for the CDR3 is TGTGCCAGCAGTATCGGACTGGAGAATGGCCCAGATACGCAGTATTTT. The chain employs TRBV12-3 or TRBV12-4 and TRBJ2-3; the D gene is possibly TRBD2 (5 bases). This CDR3 spans 16 amino acids. The V and J ends lost 5 bases and 4 bases respectively, with 19 bases between them.

The chain carries TRBV7-9 and TRBJ2-1; 10 bases align to TRBD1. Trimming removed 4 bases from V and 4 bases from J; junction bases left unmatched: 4. The CDR3 has 15 amino acids. Per germline, CDR1 SEHNR and CDR2 FQNEAQ (reference sequence). CDR3 residues: CASSSDRGVYNEQFF. The CDR3 DNA reads TGTGCCAGCAGCTCGGACAGGGGGGTATACAATGAGCAGTTCTTC.

This clonotype occurred many times. The chain links TRBV12-3 or TRBV12-4 to TRBJ2-3, with D unresolved. Trimming cost V 5 bases and J 7 bases, with 16 bases left between them. The CDR3 contains 14 residues. CDR3 bases: TGTGCCAGCAGTCTTGGAGAGGTTGTAAATACGCAGTATTTT. Residues: CASSLGEVVNTQYF.

This clonotype was counted only a few times. The CDR3 protein is CASSPQTGSNEQFF. CDR3 coding DNA: TGTGCCAGCAGCCCACAGACAGGGAGCAATGAGCAGTTCTTC. This chain links TRBV9 with TRBJ2-1; 7 positions match TRBD1. This CDR3 spans 14 amino acids. V shed 4 bases and J 6 bases; nucleotides not matched to a gene: 7. Germline loops: CDR1 SGDLS, CDR2 YYNGEE.

This clonotype was seen a handful of times. This chain joins TRBV7-8 and TRBJ1-1, with 9 bases fitting TRBD1. With V trimmed by 6 bases and J by 1 base, 9 bases remained unmatched. This CDR3 comprises 16 residues. Germline V CDR1 and CDR2: SGHVS, FQNEAQ. CDR3 DNA: TGTGCCAGCAGACCGGGGACAGGGTCTACGAACACTGAAGCTTTCTTT. This sequence encodes CASRPGTGSTNTEAFF. The variable domain in full, completed from reference TRBV7-8 and TRBJ1-1, reads GAGVSQSPRYKVAKRGQDVALRCDPISGHVSLFWYQQALGQGPEFLTYFQNEAQLDKSGLPSDRFFAERPEGSVSTLKIQRTQQEDSAVYLCASRPGTGSTNTEAFFGQGTRLTVV.

This chain connects TRBV2 to TRBJ1-3; a weak D match, TRBD1 (5 bases). Trimming shortened V by 3 bases and J by 4 bases, and 10 bases separated the two germline ends. The CDR3 extends over 14 amino acids. Per germline, CDR1 SNHLY and CDR2 FYNNEI. In DNA form, the CDR3 reads TGTGCCAGCAGTGACAGGGTGTCCGGAAACACCATATATTTT. Its protein is CASSDRVSGNTIYF.

This chain joins TRBV20-1 and TRBJ2-1, with TRBD2 matching 11 bases. The CDR3 loop spans 18 amino acids. The V and J ends lost 1 base and 0 bases, in that order; junction bases with no gene match: 8. CDR1 DFQATT and CDR2 SNEGSKA come from the germline V gene (reference sequence). In DNA, the CDR3 is TGCAGTGCTAGAGGGACTAGCGGGCGGGGTGGCTCCTACAATGAGCAGTTCTTC. Protein sequence: CSARGTSGRGGSYNEQFF.

This clonotype was picked up a small number of times. The chain carries TRBV5-1 and TRBJ2-7; D is perhaps TRBD2 (6 bases). The germline V gene has CDR1 SGHRS and CDR2 YFSETQ. The CDR3 has 15 residues. V lost 3 bases to trimming and J lost 7 bases, with 20 bases between them. This CDR3 is CASSWGDGSTREQYF. CDR3 sequence (DNA): TGCGCCAGCAGCTGGGGGGACGGATCTACGAGAGAGCAGTACTTC.

The V and J genes are TRBV4-2 and TRBJ2-3; 7 nucleotides agree with TRBD2. With 0 bases clipped from V and 0 bases from J, the junction kept 12 bases outside the gene matches. Germline assignment: CDR1 LGHNA and CDR2 YNFKEQ. This CDR3 comprises 19 residues. CDR3 in amino acids: CASSQEGGSEFSSTDTQYF. The CDR3 coding sequence is TGTGCCAGCAGCCAAGAGGGGGGGAGTGAGTTCTCTAGCACAGATACGCAGTATTTT.

The rearrangement links TRBV4-1 to TRBJ2-7; 9 bases are shared with TRBD1. V lost 4 bases and J lost 3; bases outside the gene matches: 7. Germline V lookup: CDR1 MGHRA, CDR2 YSYEKL. CDR3 length: 15 residues. The CDR3 region is CASSLSGTGYYEQYF. In nucleotides, the CDR3 is TGCGCCAGCAGCCTTTCCGGGACAGGGTACTACGAGCAGTACTTC.

This clonotype was detected a few times. The chain has TRBV12-3 or TRBV12-4 and TRBJ2-1; D is perhaps TRBD2 (5 bases). V was trimmed by 7 bases and J by 6 bases, leaving 13 bases between them. The CDR3 is 13 amino acids. The CDR3: CASTPDSPNEQFF. In nucleotides, the CDR3 is TGTGCCAGCACCCCGGACTCCCCCAATGAGCAGTTCTTC.

The chain carries TRBV28 and TRBJ2-7; 11 positions match TRBD1. The CDR3 contains 17 residues. After removal of 2 bases from V and 3 bases from J, the junction contained 9 bases not matched to a gene. Germline V gene sequence: CDR1 MDHEN, CDR2 SYDVKM. In nucleotides, the CDR3 is TGTGCCAGCAGTTTAAAGGACAGGGGGCTTTTCGGCTACGAGCAGTACTTC. This translates into CASSLKDRGLFGYEQYF.

This clonotype was seen more than once but under ten times. The rearrangement joins TRBV7-9 to TRBJ1-1, with 8 nucleotides matching TRBD1. The CDR3 spans 12 residues. With 8 bases clipped from V and 5 bases from J, the junction kept 4 bases outside the gene matches. The germline gives CDR1 SEHNR, CDR2 FQNEAQ (reference sequence). CDR3 sequence reads: CASGRDRTEAFF. The CDR3, as DNA: TGTGCCAGCGGCCGGGACAGGACTGAAGCTTTCTTT.

A few counts support this clonotype. The chain links TRBV27 to TRBJ2-7; D perhaps matches TRBD2 (6 bases). CDR1 is MNHEY, CDR2 SMNVEV, per germline (reference sequence). This CDR3 has 16 amino acids. V dropped 4 bases and J dropped 1 base, with 17 bases sitting between them. CDR3 sequence: CASSSLSGRRSYEQYF. CDR3 DNA sequence: TGTGCCAGCAGTTCATTGTCCGGGAGAAGATCCTACGAGCAGTACTTC.

A few counts support this clonotype. The V call is TRBV4-2, the J call TRBJ2-1, with 8 nucleotides matching TRBD1. The germline CDR1 and CDR2 sequences are LGHNA and YNFKEQ. The CDR3 runs 17 residues. The J segment lost 4 bases and the V segment lost 0 bases, leaving 8 bases of the junction unmatched. The CDR3 loop is CASSQDYGGQEYNEQFF. The CDR3 DNA reads TGTGCCAGCAGCCAAGATTACGGGGGACAGGAGTACAATGAGCAGTTCTTC.

This clonotype was counted once. The chain is built from TRBV6-2 or TRBV6-3 and TRBJ1-5; D possibly corresponds to TRBD1 (5 bases). Germline CDR1 reads MNHEY; CDR2 reads SVGEGT. Trimming pared 2 bases from V and 0 bases from J, leaving 8 bases between. This CDR3 spans 15 amino acids. CDR3 DNA: TGTGCCAGCAGTTACGAGGGGTATAGCAATCAGCCCCAGCATTTT. Amino acid sequence: CASSYEGYSNQPQHF.

The sample holds many counts of this clonotype. CDR3 region: CASSSGTGKGLSGANVLTF. The CDR3 nucleotides read TGTGCCAGCAGTTCGGGGACAGGGAAAGGCCTCTCTGGGGCCAACGTCCTGACTTTC. The genes are TRBV7-8 and TRBJ2-6; TRBD1 matches 9 bases. Germline assignment: CDR1 SGHVS and CDR2 FQNEAQ. The CDR3 has 19 amino acids. The trim removed 6 bases at V and 0 bases at J, leaving 12 bases unmatched.

This CDR3 reads CASSLERGAETQYF. Here the CDR3 DNA reads TGTGCCAGCAGCTTGGAGAGGGGCGCGGAGACCCAGTACTTC. The rearrangement links TRBV5-5 to TRBJ2-5; the D gene could be TRBD1 or TRBD2 (5 bases each). The germline V gene encodes CDR1 SGHKS and CDR2 YYEKEE (reference sequence). Trimming took 0 bases from V and 5 from J, leaving 11 bases between them. The CDR3 has 14 residues.

The chain combines TRBV24-1 with TRBJ2-3, with 7 positions matching TRBD2. The length of the CDR3 is 16 residues. V was clipped by 4 bases and J by 2 bases; unmatched bases: 8. The germline gives CDR1 KGHDR, CDR2 SFDVKD. CDR3: CATSDPGTKTTDTQYF. In DNA, the CDR3 is TGTGCCACCAGTGACCCAGGGACTAAGACCACAGATACGCAGTATTTT.

This sequence joins TRBV27 and TRBJ2-1; TRBD1 aligns across 8 bases. Germline V gives CDR1 MNHEY, CDR2 SMNVEV (reference sequence). This CDR3 comprises 13 residues. V trimming: 11 bases; J trimming: 9 bases; junction bases outside the gene matches: 12. For the CDR3, the DNA is TGTGCCGCCGGGACAGGTCAGTTCACTGAGCAGTTCTTC. It translates to CAAGTGQFTEQFF.

V is TRBV7-2 and J is TRBJ2-5; D remains ambiguous. Germline-derived CDR1 and CDR2 are SGHTA and FQGNSA. Trimming took off 5 bases at V and 7 bases at J, with 8 bases between the two ends. CDR3 size: 11 residues. CDR3 protein: CASSLSPTQYF. The CDR3 nucleotides are TGTGCCAGCAGCCTATCTCCGACCCAGTACTTC. The full variable domain, rest sourced from reference TRBV7-2 and TRBJ2-5, is GAGVSQSPSNKVTEKGKDVELRCDPISGHTALYWYRQSLGQGLEFLIYFQGNSAPDKSGLPSDRFSAERTGGSVSTLTIQRTQQEDSAVYLCASSLSPTQYFGPGTRLLVL.